The 2 T cell receptor beta chains listed next were all sequenced from one sample in a study of vaccination and CD4 T cells after COVID-19. The treatment is: roughly ten-day PBMC culture with coronavirus spike peptide pools or control peptides (ViraFEST assay). CD4+ T cells that came from the unexposed donor were collected before the COVID-19 pandemic (2011-2018). Their target antigens are unknown. The Oncomine TCR Beta short-read assay sequenced DNA from cultured CD4+ T cells. A single record per CDR3 protein comes from TCRdb applying MiXCR to the PCR reads. Among approximately 7,000 distinct CDR3 sequences listed, 41% were seen once. Source material: CD4+ T cells from blood, cultured in vitro. Receptors originate from a human donor in good health.

There are a few counts of this clonotype. The CDR3 nucleotides are TGTGCCAGCAGCCACGGACTAGCTAGCACAGATACGCAGTATTTT. Protein product: CASSHGLASTDTQYF. V is TRBV11-3 and J is TRBJ2-3, with 8 bases matching TRBD2. V was pared by 5 bases and J by 0 bases, with 4 bases of the junction left unmatched. This CDR3 spans 15 amino acids. Germline CDR1 reads SGHNT; CDR2 reads YENEEA.

The chain links TRBV7-3 to TRBJ2-3; the D is unclear. Deletions cut 5 bases from V and 0 bases from J, with 18 bases between. The CDR3 is 17 amino acids. Germline CDR1 is SGHTA and CDR2 is FQGTGA. CDR3 amino acids: CASSQPGRVTSTDTQYF. CDR3 sequence (DNA): TGTGCCAGCAGCCAACCCGGGCGAGTAACTAGCACAGATACGCAGTATTTT.